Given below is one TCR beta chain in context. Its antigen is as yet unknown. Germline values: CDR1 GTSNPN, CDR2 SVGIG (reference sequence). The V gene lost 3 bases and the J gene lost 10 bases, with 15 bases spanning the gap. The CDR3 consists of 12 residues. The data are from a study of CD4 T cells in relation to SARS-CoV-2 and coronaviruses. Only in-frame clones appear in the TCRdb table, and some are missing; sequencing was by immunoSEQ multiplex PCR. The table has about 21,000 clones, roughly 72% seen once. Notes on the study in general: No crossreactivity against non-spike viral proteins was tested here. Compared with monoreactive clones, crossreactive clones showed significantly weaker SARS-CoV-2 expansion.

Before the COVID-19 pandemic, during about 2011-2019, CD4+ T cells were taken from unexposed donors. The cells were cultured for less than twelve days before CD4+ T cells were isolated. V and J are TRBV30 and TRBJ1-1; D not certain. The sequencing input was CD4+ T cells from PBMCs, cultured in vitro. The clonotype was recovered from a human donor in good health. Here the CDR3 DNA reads TGTGCCTGGAGGAGAGACACCGGGAGAGCTTTCTTT. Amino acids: CAWRRDTGRAFF. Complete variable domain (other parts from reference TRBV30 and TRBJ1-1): SQTIHQWPATLVQPVGSPLSLECTVEGTSNPNLYWYRQAAGRGLQLLFYSVGIGQISSEVPQNLSASRPQDRQFILSSKKLLLSDSGFYLCAWRRDTGRAFFGQGTRLTVV.